Below, 22 T cell receptor beta chains from the same sample are listed, as sequenced in a study of T cell repertoires in cytomegalovirus infection. One entry per CDR3 protein results from TCRdb running MiXCR on the reads. The sample shows hundreds of thousands of distinct CDR3 sequences, roughly 35% of them seen only once. Sample: PBMCs. The receptor source for this set is a human donor in good health (CMV status not recorded). Some clones in this sample may be carry-over from other donors' samples.

This clonotype is a singleton in its sample. This chain connects TRBV28 to TRBJ2-1, with D possibly TRBD1 on 5 matching bases. Germline V lookup: CDR1 MDHEN, CDR2 SYDVKM. This CDR3 spans 16 amino acids. The V end was cut by 1 base, the J end by 6 bases, with 16 bases between. Here the CDR3 reads CASSLFGQGTGNEQFF. In DNA, the CDR3 is TGTGCCAGCAGTTTATTTGGGCAGGGCACAGGCAATGAGCAGTTCTTC.

The sample holds one count of this clonotype. The genes are TRBV12-3 or TRBV12-4 and TRBJ1-4, with D perhaps TRBD1 (5 bases). This CDR3 spans 13 amino acids. Trimming cost V 8 bases and J 8 bases, with 15 bases left between them. The chain's CDR3 is CASGQSNREKLFF. The CDR3 coding sequence is TGTGCCAGCGGGCAGAGCAACAGGGAAAAACTGTTTTTT.

This clonotype was picked up many times. The chain has TRBV6-1 and TRBJ1-5; D perhaps matches TRBD1 (5 bases). Trimming cost V 6 bases and J 6 bases, with 15 bases left between them. The germline gives CDR1 MNHNS, CDR2 SASEGT. The length of the CDR3 is 14 residues. In DNA, the CDR3 is TGTGCCAGCAGAGCCCGCGGGGCCCGTCAGCCCCAGCATTTT. Translation gives CASRARGARQPQHF.

This clonotype was observed a single time. This sequence joins TRBV7-1 and TRBJ2-5, with 7 bases fitting TRBD1. TRBV7-1 has ORF status, its function being uncertain. The CDR3 is 17 amino acids. J was trimmed by 1 base and V by 5 bases; bases with no gene match: 13. CDR3 in amino acids: CASSPIGQAYPQETQYF. Here the CDR3 DNA reads TGTGCCAGCAGCCCTATCGGACAGGCCTACCCCCAAGAGACCCAGTACTTC.

This clonotype appeared a few times. The chain joins TRBV7-9 to TRBJ2-2, with TRBD2 matching over 10 bases. The CDR3 loop spans 17 amino acids. CDR1 is SEHNR and CDR2 is FQNEAQ in the germline V gene (reference sequence). V lost 6 bases and J lost 4; bases outside the gene matches: 11. The CDR3 sequence: CASRSSGRALFTGELFF. CDR3 DNA: TGTGCCAGCAGATCAAGCGGGAGGGCCCTCTTCACCGGGGAGCTGTTTTTT.

In its sample, this clonotype was seen a few times. The chain combines TRBV6-2 or TRBV6-3 with TRBJ2-6; no clear D. CDR1 and CDR2 (germline): MNHEY, SVGEGT. This CDR3 region has 15 residues. V was clipped by 2 bases and J by 1 base, with 6 bases between them. The CDR3 sequence: CASSYRQSGANVLTF. Here the CDR3 DNA reads TGTGCCAGCAGTTACCGTCAGTCTGGGGCCAACGTCCTGACTTTC.

CDR3 DNA sequence: TGTGCCAGCAGTAACCGGGCCAGTAGGAACATTCAGTACTTC. It specifies CASSNRASRNIQYF. J is TRBJ2-4 and V is TRBV6-5; D is uncertain. Germline values: CDR1 MNHEY, CDR2 SVGAGI. V was clipped by 5 bases and J by 7 bases, with 15 bases between them. The CDR3 has 14 amino acids.

The chain carries TRBV2 and TRBJ2-3; 8 bases fit TRBD2. The CDR3 loop spans 16 amino acids. Looked up from germline, CDR1 is SNHLY and CDR2 is FYNNEI. V shed 2 bases, J shed 2 bases, and the junction held 6 bases outside the gene matches. The CDR3 protein is CASSETAGGITDTQYF. The CDR3 nucleotides read TGTGCCAGCAGTGAAACGGCGGGAGGTATCACAGATACGCAGTATTTT.

The V call is TRBV20-1, the J call TRBJ2-1; 7 bases align to TRBD2. Germline V CDR1 and CDR2: DFQATT, SNEGSKA (reference sequence). The ends lost 6 bases at V and 0 bases at J; junction bases unmatched: 14. The CDR3 consists of 17 residues. CDR3 amino acids: CSAPGGRGSSSYNEQFF. The CDR3 bases are TGCAGTGCCCCTGGGGGGAGGGGTTCAAGCTCCTACAATGAGCAGTTCTTC.

The chain has TRBV19 and TRBJ2-7; D remains unclear. In germline, CDR1 is LNHDA, CDR2 SQIVND (reference sequence). This CDR3 contains 17 residues. V shed 9 bases and J shed 4 bases, with 28 bases lying between them. The CDR3 loop is CASLKPGPTFWTYEQYF. CDR3 DNA: TGTGCCAGCCTAAAGCCCGGACCGACTTTCTGGACGTACGAGCAGTACTTC.

This clonotype was seen a few times. The chain has TRBV6-1 and TRBJ1-5; D ambiguous. The CDR3 has 14 amino acids. V lost 2 bases to trimming and J lost 5 bases, with 10 bases between them. Germline V lookup: CDR1 MNHNS, CDR2 SASEGT. The CDR3 DNA reads TGTGCCAGCAGTGAATCCCAGGCCCATCAGCCCCAGCATTTT. Encoded protein: CASSESQAHQPQHF.

This clonotype was detected ten times or more. CDR3 nucleotide sequence: TGTGCCAGCAACTGGGCCGTGGTCGGCACAGATACGCAGTATTTT. It translates to CASNWAVVGTDTQYF. The V call is TRBV7-8, the J call TRBJ2-3, with D hard to call. CDR1 and CDR2 from the germline V gene are SGHVS and FQNEAQ. Trimming cost V 7 bases and J 1 base, with 15 bases left between them. The CDR3 is 15 amino acids.

This clonotype occurred once. This chain uses TRBV20-1 with TRBJ1-5, with 7 bases matching TRBD1. The CDR3 is made up of 14 amino acids. V dropped 2 bases and J dropped 3; count of bases not matched to a gene: 4. Germline V gives CDR1 DFQATT, CDR2 SNEGSKA (reference sequence). The CDR3 DNA follows: TGCAGTGCTAGAATAGGGGGCCTCAATCAGCCCCAGCATTTT. This sequence encodes CSARIGGLNQPQHF.

The chain combines TRBV20-1 with TRBJ2-3; TRBD2 is a possible D gene (5 bases). CDR3 length: 16 residues. With 4 bases removed from V and 3 bases from J, the gap between germline ends came to 20 bases. The germline CDR1 and CDR2 sequences are DFQATT and SNEGSKA (reference sequence). CDR3 sequence: CSAKVGKGRRTDTQYF. The CDR3 region has the DNA TGCAGTGCTAAAGTGGGAAAGGGAAGGAGGACAGATACGCAGTATTTT.

The CDR3 DNA sequence: TGTGCCAGCAGCCTCAGGGGGGACAGGGGACTAGCAGCGTCTAAAGATACGCAGTATTTT. This encodes CASSLRGDRGLAASKDTQYF. The V and J genes are TRBV7-4 and TRBJ2-3; maybe TRBD1 (10 bases). Looked up from germline, CDR1 is SGHVT and CDR2 is SQSDAQ. The CDR3 extends over 20 amino acids. Trimming removed 5 bases at V and 5 bases at J, with 32 bases between.

This clonotype turned up a few times. This sequence joins TRBV7-3 and TRBJ2-3; D might be TRBD1 (6 bases). The V end lost 4 bases, the J end lost 7 bases, and 12 bases lay between the germline ends. Germline lookup yields CDR1 SGHTA and CDR2 FQGTGA. The CDR3 loop spans 13 amino acids. Written as DNA, the CDR3 is TGTGCCAGCAGCTCACGCAGGGGAAATACGCAGTATTTT. Amino acids: CASSSRRGNTQYF.

The chain combines TRBV4-1 with TRBJ2-7; no definite D call. The CDR3 has 16 amino acids. Per germline, CDR1 MGHRA and CDR2 YSYEKL. V lost 0 bases, J lost 1 base, and 13 bases lay in between. CDR3 sequence reads: CASSQEWVLLSYEQYF. CDR3 bases: TGCGCCAGCAGCCAAGAATGGGTTCTGTTATCCTACGAGCAGTACTTC.

This clonotype has a count of ten or more. V usage is TRBV7-9 and J usage is TRBJ2-7; either TRBD1 or TRBD2 may fit D (6 bases each). The CDR3 is made up of 18 amino acids. Trimming stripped 5 bases from V and 3 bases from J, with 26 bases between. Germline V gives CDR1 SEHNR, CDR2 FQNEAQ (reference sequence). DNA for the CDR3: TGTGCCAGCAGCCCCCAAAGGGGGACGGCTGGGGGGTACTACGAGCAGTACTTC. This translates into CASSPQRGTAGGYYEQYF.

The chain has TRBV28 and TRBJ1-2; D uncertain. The ends were cut back, 8 bases at V and 4 bases at J, with 8 bases in the middle. The CDR3 is 11 residues long. CDR1 and CDR2 from the germline V gene are MDHEN and SYDVKM. In DNA form, the CDR3 reads TGTGCCAGCTATCACAGCTATGGCTACACCTTC. Encoded protein: CASYHSYGYTF.

This clonotype was observed a handful of times. J is TRBJ2-3 and V is TRBV5-5, with TRBD1 identical over 11 bases. V gave up 1 base and J gave up 6 bases; unmatched junction bases: 7. Germline loops: CDR1 SGHKS, CDR2 YYEKEE (reference sequence). The CDR3 is 16 residues long. The CDR3 sequence: CASSLLGTGGGDTQYF. The CDR3 DNA sequence: TGTGCCAGCAGCTTGCTCGGGACAGGGGGAGGGGATACGCAGTATTTT.

This clonotype was observed a handful of times. The chain joins TRBV28 to TRBJ1-4; perhaps TRBD1 as D (6 bases). Germline CDR1 MDHEN, CDR2 SYDVKM. V was clipped by 7 bases and J by 5 bases, with 11 bases between them. This CDR3 spans 13 amino acids. The CDR3 coding sequence is TGTGCCAGCACCGAGGGGGGAAATGAAAAACTGTTTTTT. Translation: CASTEGGNEKLFF.

This clonotype has only a few counts. The chain has TRBV6-5 and TRBJ2-1, with D perhaps TRBD2 (5 bases). The V end was cut by 5 bases, the J end by 7 bases, with 15 bases between. This CDR3 has 14 amino acids. Germline loops: CDR1 MNHEY, CDR2 SVGAGI. The CDR3 nucleotides read TGTGCCAGCAGTCCCGGGGTCTTACTGAATGAGCAGTTCTTC. Its protein product is CASSPGVLLNEQFF.